Below are 25 T cell receptor beta chains sequenced from a single sample in a study of blood T cell repertoires in COVID-19. Repertoires were generated with immunoSEQ multiplex PCR, while TCRdb's copy carries only in-frame clones and drops some. The table has roughly 190,000 clones, 65% to 85% seen once. Sequencing was done on a sample of peripheral blood. The receptors were gathered from a human donor with acute or convalescent COVID-19. The donor label of this sample is uncertain.

The chain employs TRBV4-2 and TRBJ2-3; TRBD2 aligns across 10 bases. Germline trimming cut 0 bases from V and 8 bases from J; bases unmatched to any gene: 11. The V gene's germline CDR1 is LGHNA and CDR2 YNFKEQ. This CDR3 spans 17 amino acids. CDR3 protein: CASSQESLAGDSSTQYF. CDR3 in DNA: TGTGCCAGCAGCCAAGAGTCCCTAGCGGGGGATAGTAGTACGCAGTATTTT.

For this clone: A read error may be the cause here, since a much bigger clone is one base away. Other DNA sequences in the sample encode the same CDR3. The chain employs TRBV27 and TRBJ2-2; D gene uncertain. CDR1 and CDR2 from the germline V gene are MNHEY and SMNVEV (reference sequence). There are 13 residues in the CDR3. The CDR3 loop reads CARSPSATGELFF. DNA of the CDR3: TGTGCCCGCAGTCCATCCGCGACCGGGGAGCTGTTTTTT.

The chain is built from TRBV5-6 and TRBJ2-1; 12 bases line up with TRBD2. The junction had 7 bases not matched to a gene; V was cut back by 4 bases and J by 5 bases. Germline CDR1 is SGHDT and CDR2 is YYEEEE. CDR3 length: 16 residues. The CDR3 loop reads CASSRLAGGPDNEQFF. The CDR3, as DNA: TGTGCCAGCAGCCGGCTAGCGGGGGGGCCAGACAATGAGCAGTTCTTC.

This chain links TRBV6-5 with TRBJ1-4; 8 bases are shared with TRBD1. The CDR3 contains 15 residues. The J segment lost 7 bases and the V segment lost 6 bases, leaving 10 bases of the junction unmatched. Germline CDR1 is MNHEY and CDR2 is SVGAGI. Written as DNA, the CDR3 is TGTGCCAGCAGCGGAACTAGACAGGGGAGTGAAAAACTGTTTTTT. This gives the protein CASSGTRQGSEKLFF.

This sequence joins TRBV28 and TRBJ1-2; 9 nucleotides match TRBD1. Germline assignment: CDR1 MDHEN and CDR2 SYDVKM. V was clipped by 7 bases and J by 7 bases; unmatched bases: 10. There are 14 residues in the CDR3. The CDR3 spells CASTRQGEVGGYTF. In DNA, the CDR3 is TGTGCCAGCACCAGACAGGGGGAGGTCGGTGGCTACACCTTC.

This clone showed up just a few times. J is TRBJ2-5 and V is TRBV5-1, with 8 bases lining up with TRBD1. Germline CDR1 and CDR2: SGHRS and YFSETQ. The CDR3 is made up of 17 amino acids. With 1 base clipped from V and 1 base from J, the junction kept 9 bases outside the gene matches. CDR3 coding DNA: TGCGCCAGCAGCTTGCCAGGGGGCGCCTCCATCCAAGAGACCCAGTACTTC. This translates into CASSLPGGASIQETQYF.

The rearrangement joins TRBV6-5 to TRBJ1-6; no reliable D call. Looked up from germline, CDR1 is MNHEY and CDR2 is SVGAGI. The CDR3 consists of 13 residues. The ends were cut back, 6 bases at V and 10 bases at J, with 13 bases in the middle. As DNA, the CDR3 is TGTGCCAGCAGGACCGGAGCGGACTCACCCCTCCACTTT. This encodes CASRTGADSPLHF.

This clone appeared a few times. The chain employs TRBV19 and TRBJ1-2; 9 bases match TRBD1. V dropped 3 bases and J dropped 6; count of bases not matched to a gene: 5. The CDR3 loop spans 14 amino acids. Germline V gene sequence: CDR1 LNHDA, CDR2 SQIVND (reference sequence). The CDR3 loop reads CASSIGDRVNGYTF. For the CDR3, the DNA is TGTGCCAGTAGTATCGGGGACAGGGTAAATGGCTACACCTTC.

J is TRBJ1-2 and V is TRBV3-1 (or the pseudogene TRBV3-2); 9 nucleotides line up with TRBD1. Trimming removed 2 bases from V and 4 bases from J; junction bases left unmatched: 8. Germline CDR1 is LGHDT and CDR2 is YNNKEL (reference sequence). The CDR3 is 16 amino acids. CDR3 nucleotide sequence: TGTGCCAGCAGCCAAATAACAGGGGGCGGTTCCTATGGCTACACCTTC. Translation: CASSQITGGGSYGYTF.

This chain uses TRBV11-2 with TRBJ2-2; D unclear. Germline V gene data show CDR1 as SGHAT and CDR2 as FQNNGV. Trimming removed 0 bases at V and 3 bases at J, with 17 bases between. The CDR3 runs 18 residues. For the CDR3, the DNA is TGTGCCAGCAGCTTAGAGAGCGCTCACTCAAACCACACCGGGGAGCTGTTTTTT. Its translation is CASSLESAHSNHTGELFF.

The rearrangement joins TRBV5-1 to TRBJ1-1; 7 bases match TRBD1. CDR1 is SGHRS, CDR2 YFSETQ, per germline. Unmatched junction bases numbered 5, after V lost 5 bases and J lost 1 base. This CDR3 region has 14 residues. The chain's CDR3 is CASRVGQPNTEAFF. CDR3 coding DNA: TGCGCCAGCAGGGTGGGACAGCCGAACACTGAAGCTTTCTTT.

The genes are TRBV10-3 and TRBJ2-3; 7 nucleotides match TRBD1. This CDR3 spans 14 amino acids. V trimming: 4 bases; J trimming: 5 bases; junction bases outside the gene matches: 6. In germline, CDR1 is ENHRY, CDR2 SYGVKD. CDR3 nucleotides: TGTGCCATCAGTGGTGGACAGGCAGTAGATACGCAGTATTTT. This gives the protein CAISGGQAVDTQYF.

The chain combines TRBV27 with TRBJ2-2; D is uncertain. V was trimmed by 3 bases and J by 3 bases, leaving 11 bases between them. Germline loops: CDR1 MNHEY, CDR2 SMNVEV (reference sequence). CDR3 length: 15 amino acids. Written as DNA, the CDR3 is TGTGCCAGCAGTTTTGTCCCCCGCGACACCGGGGAGCTGTTTTTT. Amino acids: CASSFVPRDTGELFF.

The V and J genes are TRBV5-1 and TRBJ1-6; the match to TRBD1 covers 7 bases. Germline-derived CDR1 and CDR2 are SGHRS and YFSETQ. V dropped 4 bases and J dropped 8; count of bases not matched to a gene: 9. CDR3 length: 15 residues. The CDR3 reads CASSTLQGWDSPLHF. Here the CDR3 DNA reads TGCGCCAGCAGCACCCTACAGGGGTGGGATTCACCCCTCCACTTT.

This chain joins TRBV6-1 and TRBJ1-2; no definite D call. CDR1 is MNHNS, CDR2 SASEGT, per germline. CDR3 length: 13 amino acids. Trimming removed 1 base from V and 8 bases from J, with 11 bases in between. CDR3 sequence: CASSEEGVGGYTF. CDR3 nucleotide sequence: TGTGCCAGCAGTGAAGAGGGAGTCGGGGGCTACACCTTC.

The chain links TRBV19 to TRBJ1-1; 9 bases fit TRBD1. Germline values: CDR1 LNHDA, CDR2 SQIVND (reference sequence). V lost 4 bases, J lost 3 bases, and 3 bases stayed unmatched. The CDR3 is made up of 14 amino acids. CDR3 residues: CASSTGTGYTEAFF. Here the CDR3 DNA reads TGTGCCAGTAGTACCGGGACAGGGTACACTGAAGCTTTCTTT.

The J gene is TRBJ2-7, the V gene TRBV6-5; TRBD1 agrees at 11 bases. Trimming removed 4 bases from V and 0 bases from J; junction bases left unmatched: 2. This CDR3 comprises 15 residues. Germline V gives CDR1 MNHEY, CDR2 SVGAGI. This chain's CDR3 is CASSSGTGGSYEQYF. The CDR3 DNA is TGTGCCAGCAGTTCCGGGACAGGGGGCTCCTACGAGCAGTACTTC.

The chain is built from TRBV29-1 and TRBJ1-1; D may be TRBD1 (5 bases). CDR1 SQVTM and CDR2 ANQGSEA come from the germline V gene. Trimming removed 4 bases at V and 5 bases at J, with 14 bases between. This CDR3 has 13 residues. The CDR3 DNA reads as TGCAGCGTTGTACGGGGGGTAGGAACTGAAGCTTTCTTT. It translates to CSVVRGVGTEAFF.

For the CDR3, the DNA is TGTGCCAGCTCCGACCGGGACAGAAGTGCTCAACAGTACTTC. It translates to CASSDRDRSAQQYF. The chain links TRBV18 to TRBJ2-7, with 7 bases matching TRBD1. CDR1 KGHSH and CDR2 LQKENI come from the germline V gene. V lost 6 bases to trimming and J lost 10 bases; unmatched junction nucleotides: 15. CDR3 length: 14 amino acids.

The chain carries TRBV11-2 and TRBJ1-1; D is undetermined. The V end lost 1 base, the J end lost 0 bases, and 15 bases lay between the germline ends. CDR3 length: 17 amino acids. Germline V gene lookup returns CDR1 SGHAT and CDR2 FQNNGV. The CDR3 nucleotides read TGTGCCAGCAGCTTAGCGTCCGTAATCTCGTTGAACACTGAAGCTTTCTTT. This codes for CASSLASVISLNTEAFF.

V and J are TRBV6-5 and TRBJ1-1; D remains ambiguous. The germline V and J ends were trimmed by 7 bases and 3 bases, with 15 bases remaining between them. The CDR3 is 14 amino acids. CDR1 is MNHEY and CDR2 is SVGAGI in the germline V gene. The CDR3 region has the DNA TGTGCCAGCATGGCCCGCGGCCGGTACACTGAAGCTTTCTTT. It encodes CASMARGRYTEAFF.

V is TRBV19 and J is TRBJ1-6; 7 bases map to TRBD1. With 1 base clipped from V and 7 bases from J, the junction kept 4 bases outside the gene matches. The CDR3 loop spans 15 amino acids. Germline V gene data show CDR1 as LNHDA and CDR2 as SQIVND (reference sequence). This CDR3 reads CASSIGGTANSPLHF. In DNA, the CDR3 is TGTGCCAGTAGTATAGGTGGGACAGCCAATTCACCCCTCCACTTT.

The chain combines TRBV7-3 with TRBJ2-4; TRBD2 is a possible D gene (6 bases). The germline gives CDR1 SGHTA, CDR2 FQGTGA. The CDR3 covers 16 residues. V lost 2 bases and J lost 1, with 12 bases in between. The CDR3 DNA follows: TGTGCCAGCAGCTTAGGCGGGGCAGGGGCCAAAAACATTCAGTACTTC. It codes for CASSLGGAGAKNIQYF.

This sequence joins TRBV9 and TRBJ2-1, with 10 bases fitting TRBD2. The CDR3 is 16 residues long. The V gene's germline CDR1 is SGDLS and CDR2 YYNGEE. The V and J ends lost 1 base and 7 bases, in that order; junction bases with no gene match: 8. The CDR3 here is CASSVKASGGENEQFF. DNA for the CDR3: TGTGCCAGCAGCGTAAAGGCTAGCGGGGGAGAAAATGAGCAGTTCTTC. The variable domain in full, with the rest retrieved from reference TRBV9 and TRBJ2-1, is DSGVTQTPKHLITATGQRVTLRCSPRSGDLSVYWYQQSLDQGLQFLIQYYNGEERAKGNILERFSAQQFPDLHSELNLSSLELGDSALYFCASSVKASGGENEQFFGPGTRLTVL.

The rearrangement joins TRBV10-3 to TRBJ2-7; 11 bases fit TRBD2. The CDR3 length is 15 residues. V trimming: 4 bases; J trimming: 0 bases; junction bases outside the gene matches: 2. CDR1 and CDR2 (germline): ENHRY, SYGVKD. The CDR3 sequence: CAISGGLAASYEQYF. CDR3 bases: TGTGCCATCAGTGGGGGACTAGCGGCCTCCTACGAGCAGTACTTC.